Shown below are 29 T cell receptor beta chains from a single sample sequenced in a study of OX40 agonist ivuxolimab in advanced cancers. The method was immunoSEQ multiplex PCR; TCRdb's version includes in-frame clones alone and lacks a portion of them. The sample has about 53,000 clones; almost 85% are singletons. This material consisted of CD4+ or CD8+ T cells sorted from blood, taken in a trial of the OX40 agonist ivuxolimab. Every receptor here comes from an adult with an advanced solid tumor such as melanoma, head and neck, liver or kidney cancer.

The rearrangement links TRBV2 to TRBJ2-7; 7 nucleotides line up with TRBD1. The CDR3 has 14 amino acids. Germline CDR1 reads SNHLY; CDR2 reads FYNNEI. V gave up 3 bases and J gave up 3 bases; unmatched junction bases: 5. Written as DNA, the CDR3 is TGTGCCAGCAGTGATGGACAGGCCCTCTACGAGCAGTACTTC. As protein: CASSDGQALYEQYF.

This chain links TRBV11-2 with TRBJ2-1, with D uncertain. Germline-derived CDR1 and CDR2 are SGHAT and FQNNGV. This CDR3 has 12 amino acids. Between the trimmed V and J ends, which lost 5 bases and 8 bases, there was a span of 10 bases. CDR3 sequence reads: CASSGMFHEQFF. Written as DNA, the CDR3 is TGTGCCAGCAGCGGGATGTTCCATGAGCAGTTCTTC.

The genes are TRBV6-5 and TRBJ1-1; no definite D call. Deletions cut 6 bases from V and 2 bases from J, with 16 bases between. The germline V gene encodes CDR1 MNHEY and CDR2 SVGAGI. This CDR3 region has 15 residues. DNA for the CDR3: TGTGCCAGCAGGGGTGGAGGCCAGACCAACACTGAAGCTTTCTTT. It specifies CASRGGGQTNTEAFF.

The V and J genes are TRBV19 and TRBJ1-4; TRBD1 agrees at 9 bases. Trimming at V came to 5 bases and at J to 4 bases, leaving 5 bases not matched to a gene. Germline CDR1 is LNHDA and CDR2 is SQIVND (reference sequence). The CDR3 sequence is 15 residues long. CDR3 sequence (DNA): TGTGCCAGTAGTCTCCGGACAGGGGTTAATGAAAAACTGTTTTTT. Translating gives CASSLRTGVNEKLFF.

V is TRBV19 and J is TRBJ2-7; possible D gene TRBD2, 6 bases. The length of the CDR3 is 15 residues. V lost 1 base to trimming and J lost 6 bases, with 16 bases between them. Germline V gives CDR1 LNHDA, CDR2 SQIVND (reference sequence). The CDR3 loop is CASSIVPGGTSEQYF. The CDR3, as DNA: TGTGCCAGTAGTATAGTCCCAGGCGGGACGTCCGAGCAGTACTTC.

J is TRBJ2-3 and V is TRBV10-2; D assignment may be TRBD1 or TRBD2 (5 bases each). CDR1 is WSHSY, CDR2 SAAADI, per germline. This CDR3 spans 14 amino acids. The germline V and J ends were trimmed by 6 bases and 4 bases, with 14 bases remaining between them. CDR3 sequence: CASSPGTWADTQYF. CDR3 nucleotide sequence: TGCGCCAGCAGCCCAGGGACGTGGGCAGATACGCAGTATTTT.

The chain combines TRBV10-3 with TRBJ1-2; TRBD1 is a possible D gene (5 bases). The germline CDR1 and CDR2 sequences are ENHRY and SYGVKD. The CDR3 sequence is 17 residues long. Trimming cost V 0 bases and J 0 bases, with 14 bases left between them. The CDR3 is CAISESRGLVANYGYTF. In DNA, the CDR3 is TGTGCCATCAGTGAGTCGCGGGGACTAGTAGCTAACTATGGCTACACCTTC.

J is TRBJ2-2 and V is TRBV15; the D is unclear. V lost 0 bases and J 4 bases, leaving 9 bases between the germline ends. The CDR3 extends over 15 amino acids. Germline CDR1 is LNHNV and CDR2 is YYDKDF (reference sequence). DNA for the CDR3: TGTGCCACCAGCAGAGAAGGGATGGTCACCGGGGAGCTGTTTTTT. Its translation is CATSREGMVTGELFF. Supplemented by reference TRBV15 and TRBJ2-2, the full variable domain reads DAMVIQNPRYQVTQFGKPVTLSCSQTLNHNVMYWYQQKSSQAPKLLFHYYDKDFNNEADTPDNFQSRRPNTSFCFLDIRSPGLGDTAMYLCATSREGMVTGELFFGEGSRLTVL.

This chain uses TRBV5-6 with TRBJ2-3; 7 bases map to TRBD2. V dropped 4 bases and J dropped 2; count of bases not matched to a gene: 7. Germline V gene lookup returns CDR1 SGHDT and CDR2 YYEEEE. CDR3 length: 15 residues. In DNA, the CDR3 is TGTGCCAGCAGCCCCGGACTAGGGTACACAGATACGCAGTATTTT. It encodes CASSPGLGYTDTQYF.

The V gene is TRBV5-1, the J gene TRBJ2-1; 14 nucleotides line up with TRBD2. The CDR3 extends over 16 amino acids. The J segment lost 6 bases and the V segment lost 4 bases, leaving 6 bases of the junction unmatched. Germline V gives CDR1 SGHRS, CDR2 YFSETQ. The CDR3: CASSPGTSGSRNEQFF. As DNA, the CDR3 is TGCGCCAGCAGCCCCGGGACTAGCGGGAGTCGCAATGAGCAGTTCTTC.

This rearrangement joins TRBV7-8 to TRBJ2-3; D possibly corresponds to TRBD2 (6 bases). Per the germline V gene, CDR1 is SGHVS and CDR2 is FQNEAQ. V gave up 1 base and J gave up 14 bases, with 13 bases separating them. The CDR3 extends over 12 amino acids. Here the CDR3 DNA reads TGTGCCAGCAGCTTAGGGGCGGGATATTGGTATTTT. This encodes CASSLGAGYWYF.

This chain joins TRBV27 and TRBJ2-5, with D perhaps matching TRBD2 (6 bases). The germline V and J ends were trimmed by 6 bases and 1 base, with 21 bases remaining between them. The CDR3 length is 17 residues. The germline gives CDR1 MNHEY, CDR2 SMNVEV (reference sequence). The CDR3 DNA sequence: TGTGCCAGCAGCCGACTCGGGTCTGGGGGAGGCCAAGAGACCCAGTACTTC. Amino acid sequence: CASSRLGSGGGQETQYF.

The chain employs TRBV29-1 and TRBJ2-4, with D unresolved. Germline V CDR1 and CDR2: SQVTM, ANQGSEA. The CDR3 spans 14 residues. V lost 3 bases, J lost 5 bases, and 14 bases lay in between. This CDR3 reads CSVDGVGSENIQYF. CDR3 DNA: TGCAGCGTTGATGGGGTTGGGTCGGAAAACATTCAGTACTTC. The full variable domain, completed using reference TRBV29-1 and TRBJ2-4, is SAVISQKPSRDICQRGTSLTIQCQVDSQVTMMFWYRQQPGQSLTLIATANQGSEATYESGFVIDKFPISRPNLTFSTLTVSNMSPEDSSIYLCSVDGVGSENIQYFGAGTRLSVL.

The DNA of the CDR3 is TGTGCCAGCAGGCAAACGACACCACTCCAAGAGACCCAGTACTTC. Translating gives CASRQTTPLQETQYF. This chain connects TRBV6-5 to TRBJ2-5; D gene unclear. Germline V lookup: CDR1 MNHEY, CDR2 SVGAGI. The CDR3 is 15 amino acids. The V end lost 6 bases, the J end lost 1 base, and 15 bases lay between the germline ends.

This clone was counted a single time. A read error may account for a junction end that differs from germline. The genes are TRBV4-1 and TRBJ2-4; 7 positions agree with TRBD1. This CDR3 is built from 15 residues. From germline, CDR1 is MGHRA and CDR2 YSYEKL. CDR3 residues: CASTQEGAGENIQYF. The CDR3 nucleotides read TGCGCCAGCACCCAAGAGGGGGCCGGGGAAAACATTCAGTACTTC.

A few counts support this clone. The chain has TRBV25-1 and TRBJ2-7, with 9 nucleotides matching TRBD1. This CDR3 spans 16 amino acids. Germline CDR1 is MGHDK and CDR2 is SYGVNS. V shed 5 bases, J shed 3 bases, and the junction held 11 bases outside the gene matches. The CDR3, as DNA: TGTGCCAGCAGTTCCGGGGACAGGGTCGTTATCTACGAGCAGTACTTC. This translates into CASSSGDRVVIYEQYF.

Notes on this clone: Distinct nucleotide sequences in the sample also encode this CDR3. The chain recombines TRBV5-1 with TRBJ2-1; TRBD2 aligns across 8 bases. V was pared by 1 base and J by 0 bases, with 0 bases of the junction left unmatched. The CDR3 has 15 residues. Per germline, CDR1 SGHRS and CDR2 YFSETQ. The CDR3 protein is CASSLSGSSYNEQFF. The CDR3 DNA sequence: TGCGCCAGCAGCTTGAGCGGGAGCTCCTACAATGAGCAGTTCTTC.

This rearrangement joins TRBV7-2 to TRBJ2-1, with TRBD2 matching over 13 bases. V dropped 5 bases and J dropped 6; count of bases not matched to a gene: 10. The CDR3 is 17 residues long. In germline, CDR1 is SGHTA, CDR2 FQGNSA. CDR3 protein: CASSRSGLAGERNEQFF. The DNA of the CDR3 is TGTGCCAGCAGCCGCTCCGGACTAGCGGGAGAGCGCAATGAGCAGTTCTTC.

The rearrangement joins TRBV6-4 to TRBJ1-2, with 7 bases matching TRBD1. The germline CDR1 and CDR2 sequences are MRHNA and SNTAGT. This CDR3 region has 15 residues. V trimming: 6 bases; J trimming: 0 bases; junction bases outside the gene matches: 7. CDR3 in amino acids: CASRSGTAPNYGYTF. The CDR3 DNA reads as TGTGCCAGCAGATCCGGGACAGCCCCTAACTATGGCTACACCTTC.

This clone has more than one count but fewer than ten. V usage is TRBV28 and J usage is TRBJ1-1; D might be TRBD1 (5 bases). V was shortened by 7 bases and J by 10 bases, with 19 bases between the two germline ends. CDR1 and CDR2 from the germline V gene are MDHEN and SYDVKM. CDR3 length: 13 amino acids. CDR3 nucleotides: TGTGCCAGCATCGCAGGGCATACGATCCGAGCTTTCTTT. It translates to CASIAGHTIRAFF. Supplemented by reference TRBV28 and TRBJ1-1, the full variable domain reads DVKVTQSSRYLVKRTGEKVFLECVQDMDHENMFWYRQDPGLGLRLIYFSYDVKMKEKGDIPEGYSVSREKKERFSLILESASTNQTSMYLCASIAGHTIRAFFGQGTRLTVV.

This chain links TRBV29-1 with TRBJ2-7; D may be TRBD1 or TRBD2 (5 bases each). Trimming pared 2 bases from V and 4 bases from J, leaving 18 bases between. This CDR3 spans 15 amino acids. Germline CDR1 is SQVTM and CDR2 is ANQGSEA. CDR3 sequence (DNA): TGCAGCGTTGAAAGTTTGTCAGGGACCCAATACGAGCAGTACTTC. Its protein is CSVESLSGTQYEQYF.

The CDR3 reads CASSPPPSSYNEQFF. The CDR3 coding sequence is TGTGCCAGCAGCCCCCCCCCTAGCTCCTACAATGAGCAGTTCTTC. This chain uses TRBV5-5 with TRBJ2-1, with D hard to call. This CDR3 region has 15 residues. The germline V and J ends were trimmed by 4 bases and 0 bases, with 11 bases remaining between them. CDR1 and CDR2 (germline): SGHKS, YYEKEE (reference sequence). The full variable domain, in which reference TRBV5-5 and TRBJ2-1 provide the parts outside the CDR3, is DAGVTQSPTHLIKTRGQQVTLRCSPISGHKSVSWYQQVLGQGPQFIFQYYEKEERGRGNFPDRFSARQFPNYSSELNVNALLLGDSALYLCASSPPPSSYNEQFFGPGTRLTVL.

In nucleotides, the CDR3 is TGTGCCAGCAGCTTAGAAGGCGCGTTCGCCGGGGAGCTGTTTTTT. This codes for CASSLEGAFAGELFF. This chain connects TRBV7-9 to TRBJ2-2; D is unclear. Trimming shortened V by 1 base and J by 6 bases, and 12 bases separated the two germline ends. Germline V gene sequence: CDR1 SEHNR, CDR2 FQNEAQ (reference sequence). This CDR3 spans 15 amino acids.

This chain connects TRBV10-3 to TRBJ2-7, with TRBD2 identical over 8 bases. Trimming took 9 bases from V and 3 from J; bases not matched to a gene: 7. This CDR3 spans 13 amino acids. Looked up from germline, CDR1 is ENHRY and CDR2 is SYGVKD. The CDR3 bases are TGTGCCATTTCGGGGGGGTCGGACTACGAGCAGTACTTC. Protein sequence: CAISGGSDYEQYF.

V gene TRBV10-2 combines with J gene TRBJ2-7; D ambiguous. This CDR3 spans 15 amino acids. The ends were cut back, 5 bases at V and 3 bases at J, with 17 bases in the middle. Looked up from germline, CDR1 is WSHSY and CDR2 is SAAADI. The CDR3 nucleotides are TGCGCCAGCAGTCTAAGTGTGGAAGTACTCTACGAGCAGTACTTC. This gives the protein CASSLSVEVLYEQYF.

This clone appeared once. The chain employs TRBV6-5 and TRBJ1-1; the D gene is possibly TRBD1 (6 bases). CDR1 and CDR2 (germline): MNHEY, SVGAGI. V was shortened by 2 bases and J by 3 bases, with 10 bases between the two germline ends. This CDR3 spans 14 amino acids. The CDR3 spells CASSYRGDDTEAFF. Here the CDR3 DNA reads TGTGCCAGCAGTTACAGGGGGGATGACACTGAAGCTTTCTTT.

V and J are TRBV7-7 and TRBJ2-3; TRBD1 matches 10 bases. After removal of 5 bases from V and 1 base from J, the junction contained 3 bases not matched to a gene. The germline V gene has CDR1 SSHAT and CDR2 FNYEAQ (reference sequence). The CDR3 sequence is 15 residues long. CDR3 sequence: CASSGGQGRTDTQYF. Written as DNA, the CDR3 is TGTGCCAGCAGCGGGGGACAGGGGCGCACAGATACGCAGTATTTT.

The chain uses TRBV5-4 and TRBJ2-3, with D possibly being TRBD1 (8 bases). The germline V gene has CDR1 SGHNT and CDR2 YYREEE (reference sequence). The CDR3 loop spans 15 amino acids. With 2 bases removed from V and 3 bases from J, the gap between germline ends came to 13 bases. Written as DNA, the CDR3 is TGTGCCAGCAGCTTATACAGGGGGGGGACAGATACGCAGTATTTT. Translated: CASSLYRGGTDTQYF.

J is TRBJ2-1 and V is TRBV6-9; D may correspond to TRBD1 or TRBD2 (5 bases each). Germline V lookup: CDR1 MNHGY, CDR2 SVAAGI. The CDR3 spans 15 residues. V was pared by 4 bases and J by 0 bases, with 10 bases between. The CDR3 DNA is TGTGCCAGCAGTTTGGGGGTGGGCTCCTACAATGAGCAGTTCTTC. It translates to CASSLGVGSYNEQFF.